A selection of T cell receptor beta chains follows, all from one sample in a study of blood T cells in healthy people across ages. TCRdb itself ran the 5' RACE reads through MiXCR, one entry per CDR3 protein. The sample has 380,000 or so distinct CDR3 sequences; approximately 47% are singletons. The sample consisted of blood. These receptors all stem from a man in his 60s in good health. Both conserved end residues are part of each CDR3. A D gene is named only where the DNA matches it firmly. Clone size, where shown, is once, few, many, or a class for clones that have expanded.

>few|TRBD2|TRBV5-1|TRBJ2-5
TGCGCCAGCAGCTTGGGCCTGACTAGCGGGAGTGGAGAGACCCAGTACTTC
CASSLGLTSGSGETQYF
>.|.|TRBV3-1|TRBJ2-3
TGTGCCAGCAGCCAAGGAGTCGGGGGAAATCAGCCCCAGTATTTT
CASSQGVGGNQPQYF
>.|TRBD2|TRBV2|TRBJ2-7
TGTGCCAGCAGTGATTCGTCTAGCGGCGCCTACGAGCAGTACTTC
CASSDSSSGAYEQYF
>once|TRBD2|TRBV7-2|TRBJ2-1
TGTGCCAGCAGCCCACTCCCGGGACTAGTCTATGAGCAGTTCTTC
CASSPLPGLVYEQFF
>.|.|TRBV20-1|TRBJ2-3
TGCAGTGCTAGGAAATATCAGTACGATTCAGATACGCAGTATTTT
CSARKYQYDSDTQYF
>.|.|TRBV5-5|TRBJ1-2
TGTGCCAGCAGCCTCGGGGCAGGAGGATCCCAGAAGCCCTATGGCTACACCTTC
CASSLGAGGSQKPYGYTF
>once|.|TRBV7-3|TRBJ2-1
TGTGCCAGCAGCTTAGCCGGAGCCACATCCTACAATGAGCGGTTCTTC
CASSLAGATSYNERFF
>.|TRBD2|TRBV14|TRBJ2-1
TGTGCCAGCAGCCAATCAGCGGGGGGGCCGGGTGAGCAGTTCTTC
CASSQSAGGPGEQFF
>.|.|TRBV5-1|TRBJ2-1
TGCGCCAGCAGCTTGGGACACAATGAGCAGTTCTTC
CASSLGHNEQFF
>few|.|TRBV27|TRBJ2-7
TGTGCCAGCAGCCAAATAGGGGACTTAGGTATTAGGAGCTCCTACGAGCAGTACTTC
CASSQIGDLGIRSSYEQYF
>.|.|TRBV28|TRBJ2-1
TGTGCCAGCGAACCGGACGGCCCCGGTGGAGGCTACAATGAGCAGTTCTTC
CASEPDGPGGGYNEQFF
>few|.|TRBV7-2|TRBJ2-7
TGTGCCAGCAGCCCAACGAGGGGGACTCTCCATTACGAGCAGTACTTC
CASSPTRGTLHYEQYF
>many|.|TRBV7-8|TRBJ2-5
TGTGCCAGTATCGAGGGTCTGGGAGAGACCCAGTACTTC
CASIEGLGETQYF
>.|.|TRBV2|TRBJ2-7
TGTGCCAGCAGCCCCATGGGAGGAATAGGCGACGAGCAGTACTTC
CASSPMGGIGDEQYF
>few|.|TRBV6-6|TRBJ2-3
TGTGCCAGCTGGTATGGGGGAGCAGAGCAGTATTTT
CASWYGGAEQYF
>.|.|TRBV5-1|TRBJ1-1
TGCGCCAGCAGCTTGGGAGTGGGCAGTCCAGGCACTGAAGCTTTCTTT
CASSLGVGSPGTEAFF
>many|.|TRBV7-2|TRBJ2-7
TGTGCCAGCAGCTCTAACAGGGCTTCCTACGAGCAGTACTTC
CASSSNRASYEQYF
>few|.|TRBV15|TRBJ1-1
TGTGCCACCAGCAGAAACAGGAACACTGAAGCTTTCTTT
CATSRNRNTEAFF
>.|.|TRBV7-9|TRBJ2-7
TGTGCCAGCAGCCCGACCGGACGCGAGCAGTACTTC
CASSPTGREQYF
>.|.|TRBV10-2|TRBJ2-5
TGCGCCAGCACCAGAAACAGGGAGACCCAGTACTTC
CASTRNRETQYF
>.|.|TRBV20-1|TRBJ2-5
TGCAGTGCCGCAATCCAGGGGCCGGGGGATGAGCAGTACTTC
CSAAIQGPGDEQYF
>many|.|TRBV7-2|TRBJ2-6
TGTGCCAGCAGCCCCCTCGGCGGCCACTCTGGGGCCAACGTCCTGACTTTC
CASSPLGGHSGANVLTF
>few|TRBD2|TRBV6-6|TRBJ2-1
TGTGCCAGCAGTTTTGGTCTAGCGGATAATGAGCAGTTCTTC
CASSFGLADNEQFF
>.|TRBD1|TRBV6-5|TRBJ2-3
TGTGCCAGCAGCCGGACAGGGGCGGCAGATACGCAGTATTTT
CASSRTGAADTQYF
>.|.|TRBV29-1|TRBJ2-7
TGCAGCGTTGGCCCCCGGGGGTCCCACGAGCAGTACTTC
CSVGPRGSHEQYF
>.|TRBD1|TRBV10-3|TRBJ2-7
TGTGCCATCAGTGAAGAAGCAGGGGGCCCCTACAATGAGCAGTACTTC
CAISEEAGGPYNEQYF
>few|.|TRBV4-1|TRBJ1-2
TGCGCCAGCAGCCAATTATTCGGAATGGGTGGCTACACCTTC
CASSQLFGMGGYTF
>.|.|TRBV7-3|TRBJ2-1
TGTGCCAGCAGCTTAGAGGCGGTGAGCTCCTACAATGAGCAGTTCTTC
CASSLEAVSSYNEQFF
>.|.|TRBV13|TRBJ1-2
TGTGCCAGCAGCTTAACGGGGGCGCGTGGCTACACCTTC
CASSLTGARGYTF
>few|TRBD2|TRBV5-8|TRBJ2-3
TGTGCCAGCAGCAGTGGGACTAGCCTTGTCACAGATACGCAGTATTTT
CASSSGTSLVTDTQYF
>.|TRBD2|TRBV7-2|TRBJ2-7
TGTGCCAGCGCAACTAGCGGGAGGCAATCCCACGAGCAGTACTTC
CASATSGRQSHEQYF
>.|TRBD1|TRBV2|TRBJ2-3
TGTGCCAGCAGCCAGACAGGGATAGATACGCAGTATTTT
CASSQTGIDTQYF
>few|.|TRBV27|TRBJ2-4
TGTGCCAGCAGTCCCATCCCTCGACAGGAAAACATTCAGTACTTC
CASSPIPRQENIQYF
>.|.|TRBV20-1|TRBJ1-6
TGCAGTGGCCGCGGGACGGATAATTCACCCCTCCACTTT
CSGRGTDNSPLHF
>.|.|TRBV20-1|TRBJ1-2
TGCAGTGCTTCTCAGGGAACTAACTATGGCCACACCTTC
CSASQGTNYGHTF
>.|.|TRBV12-3/TRBV12-4|TRBJ2-5
TGTGCCAGCAGGCTACCGGAGACCCAGTACTTC
CASRLPETQYF
>.|.|TRBV20-1|TRBJ2-7
TGCAGTGCCCAACCGGCTAGCGCCTCCTACGAGCAGTACTTC
CSAQPASASYEQYF
>.|TRBD2|TRBV11-3|TRBJ2-7
TGTGCCAGCAGCGCCCGCTCCCCGGCTAGCGGGGGTGAAAATGAGCAGTACTTC
CASSARSPASGGENEQYF
>.|TRBD2|TRBV12-3/TRBV12-4|TRBJ2-1
TGTGCCAGCAGCCCCCCCGGACTAGTCAGTATGGGTGAGCAGTTCTTC
CASSPPGLVSMGEQFF
>.|TRBD2|TRBV7-2|TRBJ2-3
TGTGCCAGCAGCTTTCTGGGACTAGAGTTTTCAGATACGCAGTATTTT
CASSFLGLEFSDTQYF
>.|TRBD2|TRBV28|TRBJ2-3
TGTGCCAGCAGTTTACAGCGACTAGCGGGGGGTAGTGATACGCAGTATTTT
CASSLQRLAGGSDTQYF
>.|TRBD2|TRBV14|TRBJ2-5
TGTGCCAGCAGCCAACGACTAGCGGGAGCAGAGACCCAGTACTTC
CASSQRLAGAETQYF
>.|TRBD2|TRBV6-2/TRBV6-3|TRBJ2-7
TGTGCCAGCAGAACACAGACTAGCGGAATCTACGAGCAGTACTTC
CASRTQTSGIYEQYF
>.|.|TRBV7-9|TRBJ1-1
TGTGCCAGCAGCTTAATAGGGGTCGTTGGGACTGAAGCTTTCTTT
CASSLIGVVGTEAFF
>few|TRBD1|TRBV5-1|TRBJ2-3
TGCGCCAGCAGCTCCCGTGACAGGGACACGCAGTATTTT
CASSSRDRDTQYF
>.|TRBD2|TRBV4-1|TRBJ2-2
TGCGCCAGCAGACGTAGCGGGAGTTCGAACACCGGGGAGCTGTTTTTT
CASRRSGSSNTGELFF